This TCR beta chain originates from a study of long-term antiretroviral therapy in people with HIV. The study's findings and limits: Compared with controls, HIV repertoires showed narrower CDR3 length ranges. Transplant donor controls retained higher diversity, though diversity increased after ART.

Post-ART PBMC samples numbered at least two per donor, and pre-ART ones at least one. Before DNA extraction, roughly 1-11 million cryopreserved PBMC were held in the samples. At the survey level, the v3.0 immunoSEQ assay was run. TCRdb's copy holds only in-frame clones and misses some; the assay was immunoSEQ multiplex PCR. The sample holds over 40,000 clones; 85% to 95% are singletons and the top ten take 2% to 2.5%. The V and J ends lost 1 base and 6 bases respectively, with 13 bases between them. The CDR3 runs 15 residues. CDR1 and CDR2 from the germline V gene are SGHVS and FQNEAQ. Note on this clone: Antigen: not known.

This specimen was unsorted PBMCs, taken approximately 9.5 years after starting antiretroviral therapy. The chain employs TRBV7-8 and TRBJ1-5; TRBD1 might be the D (5 bases). The sequence derives from a man under 40 with HIV. For the CDR3, the DNA is TGTGCCAGCAGCTTAGGGGACTTGAGGACTCAGCCCCAGCATTTT. This codes for CASSLGDLRTQPQHF.